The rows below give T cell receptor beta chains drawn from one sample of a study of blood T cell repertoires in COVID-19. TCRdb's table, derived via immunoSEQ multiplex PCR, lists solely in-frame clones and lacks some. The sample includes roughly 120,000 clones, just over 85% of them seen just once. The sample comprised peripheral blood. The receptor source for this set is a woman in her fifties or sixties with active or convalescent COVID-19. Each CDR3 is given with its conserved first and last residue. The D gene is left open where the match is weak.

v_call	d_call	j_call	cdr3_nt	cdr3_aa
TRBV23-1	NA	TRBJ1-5	TGCGCCAGCAGTCACCACCCCCAGCAGACTACGCCCCAGCATTTT	CASSHHPQQTTPQHF
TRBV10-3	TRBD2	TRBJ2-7	TGTGCCATCAGTTGGGGGGAGGGGTCCTACGAGCAGTACTTC	CAISWGEGSYEQYF
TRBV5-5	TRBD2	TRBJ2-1	TGTGCCAGCAGCGCTGCCGGGACTATTTACAATGAGCAGTTCTTC	CASSAAGTIYNEQFF
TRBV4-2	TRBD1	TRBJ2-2	TGTGCCAGCAGCCCCCGGGACAGTTGGACCGGGGAGCTGTTTTTT	CASSPRDSWTGELFF
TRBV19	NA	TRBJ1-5	TGTGCCAGTACCGCGACGGGGGGCTTGATTCAGCCCCAGCATTTT	CASTATGGLIQPQHF
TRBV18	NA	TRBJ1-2	TGTGCCAGCTCACCCGACTATGGCTACACCTTC	CASSPDYGYTF
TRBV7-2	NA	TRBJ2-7	TGTGCCAGCAGCTTTTTATACGAGCAGTACTTC	CASSFLYEQYF
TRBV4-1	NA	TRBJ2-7	TGCGCCAGCAGCCAAACCTCTCTCCAGGGGAACTACGAGCAGTACTTC	CASSQTSLQGNYEQYF
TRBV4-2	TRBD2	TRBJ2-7	TGTGCCAGCAGCCCCGGGCGGGGGGAGGCCTCCTCCTACGAGCAGTACTTC	CASSPGRGEASSYEQYF
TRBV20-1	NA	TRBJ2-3	TGCAGTTCAAGTGAGGGGAGCGGGCGCGATACGCAGTATTTT	CSSSEGSGRDTQYF
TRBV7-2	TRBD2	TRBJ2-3	TGTGCCAGCAGCGCTAGCGGGACTAGCACAGATACGCAGTATTTT	CASSASGTSTDTQYF
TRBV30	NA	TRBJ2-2	TGTGCCTGGGGGTCGGGCACCGGGGAGCTGTTTTTT	CAWGSGTGELFF